This TCR beta chain was sequenced for a study of neurological immune-mediated disorders. Study outcomes and limitations: The most TCR clonal expansion was seen in HTLV-1-associated myelopathy, and the least was seen in multiple sclerosis, which fell below healthy controls. Expanded clones shared no CDR3 amino acid sequences across subjects, suggesting private repertoires in all groups.

The sample holds many counts of this clonotype. Its antigen remains unknown. The starting material, 2 million PBMCs stored at -80 C, gave rise to the unsorted libraries. The V end was cut by 5 bases, the J end by 3 bases, with 15 bases between. CDR1 is MNHEY and CDR2 is SVGAGI in the germline V gene. The CDR3 has 15 residues. It was by 5'RACE with 10-nucleotide random UMIs that the cDNA was made. TCRdb fed the 5' RACE reads into MiXCR, producing one record per CDR3 protein. Found here are about 70,000 distinct CDR3 sequences, roughly 4.9% of them singletons; the top ten hold about 2.2%. Sequencing was performed on PBMCs. The genes are TRBV6-5 and TRBJ2-3; D could derive from TRBD1 or TRBD2 (6 bases each). This TCR derives from a woman between 65 and 79 years old with multiple sclerosis. CDR3 in amino acids: CASSPGRRGTDTQYF. The CDR3 bases are TGTGCCAGCAGTCCCGGGCGGAGGGGGACAGATACGCAGTATTTT.